A single sample is the source of the 20 T cell receptor beta chains below, sequenced in a study of vaccination effects on CD4 cells after COVID-19. No antigen has been assigned to these receptors. In the ViraFEST assay, antigen-specific CD4+ clonotypes were identified by expansion after peptide-pool stimulation. Following a roughly 9-day culture, CD4+ T cells were purified. The cohort was immunized with two doses of either the BNT162b2 or mRNA-1273 vaccine. Clones were read by immunoSEQ multiplex PCR, and TCRdb kept only the in-frame ones, dropping some. The table lists 70,000 to 85,000 clones, roughly four fifths of them singletons, with 1% to 1.5% in the top ten. The sequenced sample was CD4+ T cells from PBMCs cultured with HCoV-229E spike peptides, obtained after COVID-19 vaccination. The receptors were sampled from a human donor who received a COVID-19 vaccine.

V is TRBV18 and J is TRBJ1-4, with TRBD1 identical over 7 bases. In germline, CDR1 is KGHSH, CDR2 LQKENI. Germline trimming cut 5 bases from V and 4 bases from J; bases unmatched to any gene: 4. There are 14 residues in the CDR3. The chain's CDR3 is CASSRQGNNEKLFF. The CDR3 coding sequence is TGTGCCAGCTCAAGACAGGGAAATAATGAAAAACTGTTTTTT.

The V call is TRBV6-1, the J call TRBJ2-2; no reliable D call. Looked up from germline, CDR1 is MNHNS and CDR2 is SASEGT. CDR3 length: 17 residues. V was clipped by 4 bases and J by 1 base, with 16 bases between them. The CDR3, as DNA: TGTGCCAGCAGTGGCCCTTATACGACGATGAACACCGGGGAGCTGTTTTTT. This gives the protein CASSGPYTTMNTGELFF.

The chain couples TRBV27 to TRBJ1-2; no definite D call. This CDR3 has 15 residues. Germline assignment: CDR1 MNHEY and CDR2 SMNVEV (reference sequence). Trimming cost V 6 bases and J 3 bases, with 17 bases left between them. The CDR3 here is CASSAQPPRDYGYTF. The CDR3 DNA is TGTGCCAGCAGCGCACAGCCACCGCGCGACTATGGCTACACCTTC.

The V call is TRBV30, the J call TRBJ1-2; no clear D gene. Per the germline V gene, CDR1 is GTSNPN and CDR2 is SVGIG (reference sequence). The CDR3 spans 15 residues. Trimming stripped 0 bases from V and 0 bases from J, with 11 bases between. CDR3 bases: TGTGCCTGGAGTGTAAACCTGGGAGCTAACTATGGCTACACCTTC. As protein: CAWSVNLGANYGYTF.

This sequence joins TRBV5-1 and TRBJ1-1; 7 bases match TRBD1. Germline V gene data show CDR1 as SGHRS and CDR2 as YFSETQ. The J segment lost 1 base and the V segment lost 5 bases, leaving 8 bases of the junction unmatched. There are 15 residues in the CDR3. CDR3 loop: CASSFEGQANTEAFF. DNA of the CDR3: TGCGCCAGCAGTTTCGAAGGACAGGCGAACACTGAAGCTTTCTTT. Full variable domain (remainder filled in from reference TRBV5-1 and TRBJ1-1): KAGVTQTPRYLIKTRGQQVTLSCSPISGHRSVSWYQQTPGQGLQFLFEYFSETQRNKGNFPGRFSGRQFSNSRSEMNVSTLELGDSALYLCASSFEGQANTEAFFGQGTRLTVV.

The chain employs TRBV18 and TRBJ2-4; TRBD1 aligns across 8 bases. Per the germline V gene, CDR1 is KGHSH and CDR2 is LQKENI. CDR3 size: 16 residues. Trimming took 5 bases from V and 4 from J; bases not matched to a gene: 10. The CDR3: CASSTTGVVGKNIQYF. In DNA, the CDR3 is TGTGCCAGCTCAACGACAGGGGTGGTCGGGAAAAACATTCAGTACTTC.

The chain combines TRBV2 with TRBJ1-6; D uncertain. Per germline, CDR1 SNHLY and CDR2 FYNNEI. V was trimmed by 8 bases and J by 7 bases, leaving 12 bases between them. The length of the CDR3 is 13 residues. Here the CDR3 DNA reads TGTGCCAGCGAGGCCAGCCCGAATTCACCCCTCCACTTT. Protein: CASEASPNSPLHF.

The chain combines TRBV30 with TRBJ2-1; D gene ambiguous. The CDR3 has 14 amino acids. Trimming removed 3 bases from V and 2 bases from J, with 11 bases in between. CDR1 is GTSNPN, CDR2 SVGIG, per germline (reference sequence). CDR3 in amino acids: CAWRSGSAYNEQFF. The CDR3 DNA is TGTGCCTGGAGGTCAGGTTCAGCCTACAATGAGCAGTTCTTC.

This chain uses TRBV19 with TRBJ2-3; perhaps TRBD1 as D (7 bases). The V gene lost 5 bases and the J gene lost 6 bases, with 21 bases spanning the gap. Per germline, CDR1 LNHDA and CDR2 SQIVND (reference sequence). The CDR3 spans 16 residues. CDR3 bases: TGTGCCAGTAGTTTTAAGGGGGCCCGGGGGTTCGATACGCAGTATTTT. Protein: CASSFKGARGFDTQYF. Full variable domain (missing parts from reference TRBV19 and TRBJ2-3): DGGITQSPKYLFRKEGQNVTLSCEQNLNHDAMYWYRQDPGQGLRLIYYSQIVNDFQKGDIAEGYSVSREKKESFPLTVTSAQKNPTAFYLCASSFKGARGFDTQYFGPGTRLTVL.

This sequence joins TRBV4-1 and TRBJ2-3, with a tentative D call TRBD2 (6 bases). This CDR3 has 14 amino acids. Germline V CDR1 and CDR2: MGHRA, YSYEKL. Deletions cut 5 bases from V and 1 base from J, with 10 bases between. The CDR3 loop is CASSLSGGTDTQYF. In DNA form, the CDR3 reads TGCGCCAGCAGCTTATCGGGAGGCACAGATACGCAGTATTTT.

The J gene is TRBJ2-3, the V gene TRBV20-1; TRBD2 aligns across 8 bases. This CDR3 spans 14 amino acids. CDR1 and CDR2 (germline): DFQATT, SNEGSKA (reference sequence). The trim removed 3 bases at V and 2 bases at J, leaving 4 bases unmatched. CDR3 nucleotide sequence: TGCAGTGCTAGTTTAGCGGGGACCACAGATACGCAGTATTTT. This gives the protein CSASLAGTTDTQYF.

The V call is TRBV6-5, the J call TRBJ1-6; D is unclear. From germline, CDR1 is MNHEY and CDR2 SVGAGI. V was pared by 4 bases and J by 5 bases, with 9 bases between. This CDR3 contains 14 residues. In DNA, the CDR3 is TGTGCCAGCAGTTTCCAGGTCCATAATTCACCCCTCCACTTT. Protein product: CASSFQVHNSPLHF.

The V gene is TRBV6-1, the J gene TRBJ1-2; D remains unclear. Trimming took off 3 bases at V and 4 bases at J, with 15 bases between the two ends. CDR1 and CDR2 (germline): MNHNS, SASEGT. This CDR3 has 15 amino acids. The CDR3: CASSEPGTFFYGYTF. The CDR3 DNA sequence: TGTGCCAGCAGTGAGCCCGGCACTTTTTTCTATGGCTACACCTTC.

The J gene is TRBJ1-3, the V gene TRBV5-1; D unclear. Germline V gene data show CDR1 as SGHRS and CDR2 as YFSETQ. V lost 2 bases, J lost 0 bases, and 12 bases lay in between. The CDR3 loop spans 16 amino acids. The CDR3 DNA is TGCGCCAGCAGCTTAACCGGACTGAACTCTGGAAACACCATATATTTT. Protein sequence: CASSLTGLNSGNTIYF.

The chain joins TRBV3-1 (or the pseudogene TRBV3-2) to TRBJ1-6, with D possibly being TRBD1 (5 bases). CDR3 length equals 15 residues. In germline, CDR1 is LGHDT, CDR2 YNNKEL (reference sequence). The germline V and J ends were trimmed by 5 bases and 6 bases, with 14 bases remaining between them. In DNA form, the CDR3 reads TGTGCCAGCAGCGCCCAGGGTCGGTCTAATTCACCCCTCCACTTT. It encodes CASSAQGRSNSPLHF.

CDR3 residues: CASSFWGTGGSNSPLHF. The DNA of the CDR3 is TGTGCCAGCAGTTTTTGGGGGACAGGGGGCTCTAATTCACCCCTCCACTTT. The chain combines TRBV2 with TRBJ1-6, with 12 bases matching TRBD1. The germline V gene has CDR1 SNHLY and CDR2 FYNNEI. Losses at the gene ends were 5 bases for V and 6 bases for J; bases not matched to a gene: 8. The CDR3 extends over 17 amino acids.

The chain carries TRBV3-1 (or the pseudogene TRBV3-2) and TRBJ2-3; perhaps D is TRBD1 or TRBD2 (6 bases each). Germline V CDR1 and CDR2: LGHDT, YNNKEL (reference sequence). Trimming cost V 5 bases and J 5 bases, with 14 bases left between them. This CDR3 spans 14 amino acids. The chain's CDR3 is CASSETGREDTQYF. CDR3 bases: TGTGCCAGCAGCGAAACAGGGCGGGAAGATACGCAGTATTTT.

The V gene is TRBV7-9, the J gene TRBJ2-7; 7 bases agree with TRBD2. The CDR3 sequence is 16 residues long. V was pared by 3 bases and J by 5 bases, with 13 bases of the junction left unmatched. CDR1 and CDR2 from the germline V gene are SEHNR and FQNEAQ (reference sequence). CDR3: CASSLGGVTTGDEQYV. DNA for the CDR3: TGTGCCAGCAGCTTGGGAGGGGTAACCACAGGCGACGAGCAGTACGTC.

The V gene is TRBV10-3, the J gene TRBJ2-2; TRBD1 aligns across 10 bases. Germline V lookup: CDR1 ENHRY, CDR2 SYGVKD. This CDR3 comprises 15 residues. V gave up 5 bases and J gave up 3 bases; unmatched junction bases: 3. CDR3 in amino acids: CAISTGQGDTGELFF. As DNA, the CDR3 is TGTGCCATCAGTACCGGACAGGGGGACACCGGGGAGCTGTTTTTT.

The chain couples TRBV6-6 to TRBJ2-7; 9 bases agree with TRBD1. V lost 8 bases, J lost 6 bases, and 5 bases stayed unmatched. Germline CDR1 is MNHNY and CDR2 is SVGAGI (reference sequence). The CDR3 sequence is 12 residues long. CDR3 DNA sequence: TGTGCCAGCGCCCCGGGACAGGGCGAGCAGTACGTC. Translating gives CASAPGQGEQYV.